The rows below give T cell receptor beta chains drawn from one sample of a study of cytomegalovirus exposure and HLA in healthy donors. The assay was immunoSEQ multiplex PCR, and TCRdb's table has in-frame clones only and misses some. This sample has fewer than 150,000 clones, with 80% found just once. The sample consisted of PBMCs. These receptors came from a male donor in good health and CMV-seronegative. CDR3s include the opening cysteine and the closing phenylalanine or tryptophan. The order of the fields is clone size, D gene, J gene, V gene, CDR3 DNA, CDR3 protein. The D gene is left open where the match is weak. Only some rows state a clone size, as once, few, many or a class for expanded clones.

clone size: NA
D gene: NA
J gene: TRBJ2-5
V gene: TRBV18
CDR3 DNA: TGTGCCAGCTCTCCCTATGGTGCCCAAGAGACCCAGTACTTC
CDR3 protein: CASSPYGAQETQYF

clone size: NA
D gene: NA
J gene: TRBJ1-5
V gene: TRBV19
CDR3 DNA: TGTGCCAGTAGTATAGAGCGGGGGCCCCTAGGGCCCCAGCATTTT
CDR3 protein: CASSIERGPLGPQHF

clone size: once
D gene: NA
J gene: TRBJ2-2
V gene: TRBV10-3
CDR3 DNA: TGTGCCATCAGTGAGTCGGAGGCCGGGGAGCTGTTTTTT
CDR3 protein: CAISESEAGELFF

clone size: NA
D gene: TRBD1
J gene: TRBJ1-1
V gene: TRBV4-2
CDR3 DNA: TGTGCCAGCAGCCAAACACAGGGGGCGCGTGGGAACACTGAAGCTTTCTTT
CDR3 protein: CASSQTQGARGNTEAFF

clone size: NA
D gene: TRBD1
J gene: TRBJ2-3
V gene: TRBV27
CDR3 DNA: TGTGCCAGCAGTTTACGCCGGACAGGCACTAGCACAGATACGCAGTATTTT
CDR3 protein: CASSLRRTGTSTDTQYF

clone size: medium-sized
D gene: TRBD1
J gene: TRBJ1-1
V gene: TRBV6-5
CDR3 DNA: TGTGCCAGCAGTCGGACAGGGTCGAACACTGAAGCTTTCTTT
CDR3 protein: CASSRTGSNTEAFF

clone size: NA
D gene: TRBD1
J gene: TRBJ2-6
V gene: TRBV6-6
CDR3 DNA: TGTGCCAGCAGTAGGGGGACAGGGGGTGGGGCCAACGTCCTGACTTTC
CDR3 protein: CASSRGTGGGANVLTF

clone size: NA
D gene: NA
J gene: TRBJ1-1
V gene: TRBV2
CDR3 DNA: TGTGCCAGCGAGTGGGGCCGCGATACTGAAGCTTTCTTT
CDR3 protein: CASEWGRDTEAFF

clone size: NA
D gene: TRBD1
J gene: TRBJ1-5
V gene: TRBV6-5
CDR3 DNA: TGTGCCAGCAGTAAAGGGGGCGCAGGGCAGCCCCAGCATTTT
CDR3 protein: CASSKGGAGQPQHF

clone size: NA
D gene: NA
J gene: TRBJ2-3
V gene: TRBV18
CDR3 DNA: TGTGCCACCCACTACAGGGCTAGCACAGATACGCAGTATTTT
CDR3 protein: CATHYRASTDTQYF

clone size: NA
D gene: NA
J gene: TRBJ1-1
V gene: TRBV5-6
CDR3 DNA: TGTGCCAGCAGCTTGCGGGGGGTGAACACTGAAGCTTTCTTT
CDR3 protein: CASSLRGVNTEAFF

clone size: NA
D gene: NA
J gene: TRBJ2-1
V gene: TRBV30
CDR3 DNA: TGTGCCTGGAGTTCCGGCCTCGCGGATGAGCAGTTCTTC
CDR3 protein: CAWSSGLADEQFF

clone size: few
D gene: NA
J gene: TRBJ1-6
V gene: TRBV7-2
CDR3 DNA: TGTGCCAGCAGCGACCGACAATGGCCCAATTCACCCCTCCACTTT
CDR3 protein: CASSDRQWPNSPLHF

clone size: NA
D gene: TRBD2
J gene: TRBJ2-3
V gene: TRBV18
CDR3 DNA: TGTGCCAGCTCTCTCAGGACTAGCGGTAGCACAGATACGCAGTATTTT
CDR3 protein: CASSLRTSGSTDTQYF

clone size: NA
D gene: NA
J gene: TRBJ2-2
V gene: TRBV4-3
CDR3 DNA: TGCGCCAGCAGCCAACAATTTCGTCGGGGGTGGGCGAACACCGGGGAGCTGTTTTTT
CDR3 protein: CASSQQFRRGWANTGELFF

clone size: NA
D gene: NA
J gene: TRBJ2-7
V gene: TRBV7-8
CDR3 DNA: TGTGCCAGCAGCATACGAACTCTGCGGGACGAGCAGTACTTC
CDR3 protein: CASSIRTLRDEQYF

clone size: NA
D gene: NA
J gene: TRBJ2-1
V gene: TRBV6-5
CDR3 DNA: TGTGCCAGCAGGGGTGGAGGGGCGACCTACAATGAGCAGTTCTTC
CDR3 protein: CASRGGGATYNEQFF

clone size: few
D gene: NA
J gene: TRBJ2-1
V gene: TRBV7-9
CDR3 DNA: TGTGCCAGCAGCTTCGCGGAGCAGTTCTTC
CDR3 protein: CASSFAEQFF

clone size: NA
D gene: NA
J gene: TRBJ2-5
V gene: TRBV19
CDR3 DNA: TGTGCCAGTAGTATGTCAGGAGGAGGAACCCAGTACTTC
CDR3 protein: CASSMSGGGTQYF

clone size: NA
D gene: NA
J gene: TRBJ2-6
V gene: TRBV6-4
CDR3 DNA: TGTGCCAGCAGTGGGGGCGGTTCCAACGTCCTGACTTTC
CDR3 protein: CASSGGGSNVLTF

clone size: few
D gene: TRBD1
J gene: TRBJ1-2
V gene: TRBV5-1
CDR3 DNA: TGCGCCAGCAGCGGGGGGACAGGGGGGTCTGGCTACACCTTC
CDR3 protein: CASSGGTGGSGYTF

clone size: NA
D gene: NA
J gene: TRBJ2-4
V gene: TRBV29-1
CDR3 DNA: TGCAGCGTCGTGTCCCAGGTTGAGAACATTCAGTACTTC
CDR3 protein: CSVVSQVENIQYF

clone size: NA
D gene: NA
J gene: TRBJ2-3
V gene: TRBV4-1
CDR3 DNA: TGCGCCAGCAGCCAATTTGACACCGCCGGGGCAGATACGCAGTATTTT
CDR3 protein: CASSQFDTAGADTQYF

clone size: NA
D gene: TRBD1
J gene: TRBJ1-3
V gene: TRBV4-1
CDR3 DNA: TGCGCCAGCAGCCAAGGTGCCGGGACAGGGGCGGGCTCTGGAAACACCATATATTTT
CDR3 protein: CASSQGAGTGAGSGNTIYF

clone size: NA
D gene: NA
J gene: TRBJ1-3
V gene: TRBV6-1
CDR3 DNA: TGTGCCAGCAGTACCCCGGGAGCCGGAAACACCATATATTTT
CDR3 protein: CASSTPGAGNTIYF

clone size: NA
D gene: NA
J gene: TRBJ1-2
V gene: TRBV30
CDR3 DNA: TGTGCCTGGACCCCGCGCCGGGGTGGCTACACCTTC
CDR3 protein: CAWTPRRGGYTF

clone size: once
D gene: NA
J gene: TRBJ1-3
V gene: TRBV30
CDR3 DNA: TGTGCCTGGAGTCTCCGCTCTGGAAACACCATATATTTT
CDR3 protein: CAWSLRSGNTIYF

clone size: once
D gene: TRBD2
J gene: TRBJ2-3
V gene: TRBV5-1
CDR3 DNA: TGCGCCAGCAGCCTAGGACTAGCGGGCACGAATACGCAGTATTTT
CDR3 protein: CASSLGLAGTNTQYF

clone size: NA
D gene: NA
J gene: TRBJ1-4
V gene: TRBV11-2
CDR3 DNA: TGTGCCAGCAGCTCCTCAGGGTATGCTAATGAAAAACTGTTTTTT
CDR3 protein: CASSSSGYANEKLFF

clone size: NA
D gene: TRBD2
J gene: TRBJ2-3
V gene: TRBV5-1
CDR3 DNA: TGCGCCAGCAGTTCGGGCGGACTAGCGGGGACGTATACGCAGTATTTT
CDR3 protein: CASSSGGLAGTYTQYF

clone size: NA
D gene: TRBD1
J gene: TRBJ2-2
V gene: TRBV27
CDR3 DNA: TGTGCCAGCAGTTTAACCGGGACAGCTAAGACCGGGGAGCTGTTTTTT
CDR3 protein: CASSLTGTAKTGELFF

clone size: NA
D gene: TRBD1
J gene: TRBJ1-5
V gene: TRBV2
CDR3 DNA: TGTGCCAGCAGCGGGACAGACGCCTCTTATAGCAATCAGCCCCAGCATTTT
CDR3 protein: CASSGTDASYSNQPQHF

clone size: NA
D gene: NA
J gene: TRBJ1-4
V gene: TRBV5-1
CDR3 DNA: TGCGCCAGCAGCTTGTCCGGGGCAACTAATGAAAAACTGTTTTTT
CDR3 protein: CASSLSGATNEKLFF

clone size: NA
D gene: TRBD1
J gene: TRBJ1-2
V gene: TRBV6-5
CDR3 DNA: TGTGCCAGCAGTTACTCCGGACAGGCAAACACCTTC
CDR3 protein: CASSYSGQANTF

clone size: once
D gene: TRBD1
J gene: TRBJ2-1
V gene: TRBV5-6
CDR3 DNA: TGTGCCAGCAGCACTCGGACAGGGGGGGAATACAATGAGCAGTTCTTC
CDR3 protein: CASSTRTGGEYNEQFF

clone size: NA
D gene: TRBD2
J gene: TRBJ2-7
V gene: TRBV14
CDR3 DNA: TGTGCCAGCACCTCGGGAGGGGAGCAGTACTTC
CDR3 protein: CASTSGGEQYF

clone size: NA
D gene: NA
J gene: TRBJ2-2
V gene: TRBV9
CDR3 DNA: TGTGCCAGCAGCACCCTCGTATACTCGAACACCGGGGAGCTGTTTTTT
CDR3 protein: CASSTLVYSNTGELFF

clone size: NA
D gene: NA
J gene: TRBJ2-5
V gene: TRBV5-1
CDR3 DNA: TGCGCCAGCAGCCCCAATGGGGCCCAAGAGACCCAGTACTTC
CDR3 protein: CASSPNGAQETQYF

clone size: NA
D gene: NA
J gene: TRBJ1-5
V gene: TRBV19
CDR3 DNA: TGTGCCAGTAGTATACAGGGGATATATCAGCCCCAGCATTTT
CDR3 protein: CASSIQGIYQPQHF

clone size: NA
D gene: NA
J gene: TRBJ2-7
V gene: TRBV7-2
CDR3 DNA: TGTGCCAGCAGCCTGTCGGGTGTCTCCTACGAGCAGTACTTC
CDR3 protein: CASSLSGVSYEQYF

clone size: NA
D gene: NA
J gene: TRBJ1-2
V gene: TRBV19
CDR3 DNA: TGTGCCAGTAGTCAGGGGTCAAGCTACACCTTC
CDR3 protein: CASSQGSSYTF

clone size: NA
D gene: TRBD1
J gene: TRBJ1-1
V gene: TRBV28
CDR3 DNA: TGTGCCAGCAGTTTGGGACAGGTGGCTTTCTTT
CDR3 protein: CASSLGQVAFF

clone size: NA
D gene: NA
J gene: TRBJ1-4
V gene: TRBV2
CDR3 DNA: TGTGCCAGCAGTGGAGACAGGTCCGAAAAACTGTTTTTT
CDR3 protein: CASSGDRSEKLFF

clone size: once
D gene: NA
J gene: TRBJ2-5
V gene: TRBV2
CDR3 DNA: TGTGCCAACAGTGAAGCAGGGGTATCCGGAGAGACCCAGTACTTC
CDR3 protein: CANSEAGVSGETQYF

clone size: NA
D gene: NA
J gene: TRBJ1-3
V gene: TRBV7-2
CDR3 DNA: TGTGCCAGCAGCCCAAGACAGGACAGCTCTGGAAACACCATATATTTT
CDR3 protein: CASSPRQDSSGNTIYF

clone size: NA
D gene: TRBD2
J gene: TRBJ2-7
V gene: TRBV5-1
CDR3 DNA: TGCGCCAGCAGCTTGTATGGGCGGGGGTCTCAAAGGTCAGCCTACGAGCAGTACTTC
CDR3 protein: CASSLYGRGSQRSAYEQYF

clone size: NA
D gene: NA
J gene: TRBJ2-3
V gene: TRBV28
CDR3 DNA: TGTGCCAGCTCCTCTAGGGGGAGATTTTATCGCACAGATACGCAGTATTTT
CDR3 protein: CASSSRGRFYRTDTQYF

clone size: once
D gene: NA
J gene: TRBJ2-7
V gene: TRBV15
CDR3 DNA: TGTGCCACCAGCAGGGAAGGACAGTACGAGCAGTACTTC
CDR3 protein: CATSREGQYEQYF

clone size: NA
D gene: TRBD1
J gene: TRBJ2-7
V gene: TRBV18
CDR3 DNA: TGTGCCAGCTCACGGGACAGGGGTTCCTACGAGCAGTACTTC
CDR3 protein: CASSRDRGSYEQYF

clone size: NA
D gene: NA
J gene: TRBJ2-1
V gene: TRBV7-8
CDR3 DNA: TGTGCCAGCAGCTTATCCTGGGGATACCAGGGCTCCAATGAGCAGTTCTTC
CDR3 protein: CASSLSWGYQGSNEQFF

clone size: NA
D gene: NA
J gene: TRBJ2-7
V gene: TRBV6-5
CDR3 DNA: TGTGCCAGCAAAAGGGCTCTGGAGGGGACTTACGAGCAGTACTTC
CDR3 protein: CASKRALEGTYEQYF